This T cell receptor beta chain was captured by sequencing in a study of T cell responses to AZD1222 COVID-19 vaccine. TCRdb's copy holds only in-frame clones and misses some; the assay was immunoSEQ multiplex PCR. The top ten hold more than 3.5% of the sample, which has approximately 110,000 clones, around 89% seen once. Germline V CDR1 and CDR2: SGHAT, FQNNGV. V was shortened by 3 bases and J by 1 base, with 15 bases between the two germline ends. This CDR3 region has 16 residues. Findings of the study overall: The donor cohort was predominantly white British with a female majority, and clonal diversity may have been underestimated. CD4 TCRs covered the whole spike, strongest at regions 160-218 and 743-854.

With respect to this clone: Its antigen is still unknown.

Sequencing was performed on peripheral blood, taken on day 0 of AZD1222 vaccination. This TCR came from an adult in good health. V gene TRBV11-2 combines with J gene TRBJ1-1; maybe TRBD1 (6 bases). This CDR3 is CASSFTQGRTNTEAFF. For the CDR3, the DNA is TGTGCCAGCAGCTTCACACAGGGCAGAACGAACACTGAAGCTTTCTTT.